This note documents a single T cell receptor beta chain sequence. The antigen is not known. The record originates from a study of STAT5B mutations in CD4+ large granular lymphocyte leukemia. Notes on the study in general: TRBV06-family usage was enriched in top patient clones (8/27) versus controls (2/35).

J gave up 3 bases and V 5 bases, and 2 bases lay outside the gene matches. The CDR3 runs 13 residues. Germline V lookup: CDR1 SGHAT, CDR2 FQDESV (reference sequence). Only in-frame clones appear in the TCRdb table, and some are missing; sequencing was by immunoSEQ multiplex PCR. The table shows about 30,000 clones, with 78% occurring only once. The chain couples TRBV11-1 to TRBJ1-2, with 8 nucleotides matching TRBD1. Sequenced sample: CD4+ T cells from blood buffy coats. The receptor was derived from a human donor in good health. The CDR3 nucleotides read TGTGCCAGCAGCCCACAGGGGGACTATGGCTACACCTTC. Protein: CASSPQGDYGYTF.